This T cell receptor beta chain comes out of a study of cytomegalovirus exposure and HLA in healthy donors (dated by TCRdb to 2015 to 2018). Regarding the study in general: In an earlier analysis of approximately 500 of the donors, around 300 Gb of sequence data and 90 million to 120 million unique TCR beta sequences from 180 million or so T cells were reported. An early release that covered approximately 600 HLA-typed donors contained around 330 gigabases of sequencing data and 70 million to 100 million unique TCR sequences. Of the 350 to 450 genotyped donors, roughly 80% were placed in the genetic ancestry cluster associated with self-reported Caucasian donors. The study was designed to test whether signatures of past pathogen exposure could be identified by cataloging public T cell receptors. Using immunosequencing, the study profiled T cell repertoires from roughly 650 subjects and related those repertoires to cytomegalovirus serostatus. Along with the roughly 610-subject first cohort, a separate validation cohort of over a hundred different subjects was used. High-throughput TCR immunosequencing, statistical association of individual TCRs with disease status, and machine learning were combined to predict cytomegalovirus infection status. A later analysis re-examined previously published TCR beta repertoires from more than 650 donors and added high-resolution HLA genotyping to investigate patterns of TCR occurrence. In the later analysis, no new phenotypic data were used to find candidate immune exposures; instead, reliance was placed on TCR beta sequences and their occurrence across donors. An earlier analysis of some 600 of the donors applied high-throughput TCR beta sequencing to assess whether each TCR beta V gene segment acted as functional or pseudogenic. Donor age, sex, ethnicity and CMV serostatus were compiled together with the repertoire data. Genome-wide SNP genotypes for about 65% of the 666 donors were used in a later genetic analysis, which treated that subset as a discovery cohort. All discovery cohort repertoires had been generated on a single sequencing platform. HLA typing included class I and class II loci at four-digit resolution. The number of donors typed differed by locus, with about 629-640 for A, B, C, DRB1 and DQB1, over 500 for DQA1, under 610 for DPA1, and 400 to 490 for DPB1. Several DR-DQ haplotypes were treated as single units for association and clustering because of strong linkage in the cohort. Among about 370 genotyped donors of the cohort, an average of about 240,000 unique TCR beta nucleotide sequences was sequenced per donor, of which about 19% were non-productive.

V sheds 5 bases and J sheds 7 bases, leaving 15 bases between their ends. The cysteine opens and the phenylalanine closes a CDR3 of 14 amino acids. CDR3 DNA is the only sequence kept; it has 42 bases, read in frame from the first base. The germline V gene (reference sequence) specifies MNHNY as CDR1 and SVGAGI as CDR2. Libraries were built with the immunoSEQ multiplex PCR assay. For the multiplex PCR, a mixture combining 60 forward primers for TCR Vbeta segments and 13 reverse primers for TCR Jbeta segments was used. The CDR3 region of rearranged TCR beta genes was amplified from genomic DNA with a multiplex PCR assay. The amplified TCR beta libraries were sequenced on the Illumina HiSeq System as 87-base-pair reads. Concerning the study's data processing: In a later analysis, tens of millions of unique TCR beta chains were counted across the roughly 670 repertoires, and around 10 million of these chains were shared by at least two donors. A nearest-neighbor algorithm error-corrected the raw reads and collapsed the reads into unique sequences, merging closely related sequences to remove PCR and sequencing errors. V, D and J gene segments were assigned by aligning CDR3 sequences to IMGT reference sequences. For a sequence to be retained, a match of at least six nucleotides was required to both a V gene segment and a J gene segment. A rearrangement counted as productive if the CDR3 had no stop codons and remained in frame with V and J, and every other rearrangement counted as non-productive. CDR3 was defined according to IMGT convention as the region running from the second conserved V-encoded cysteine to the conserved J-encoded phenylalanine. The earlier analysis of some 600 of the donors excluded sequences that lacked an unambiguous match to a single V gene segment. In an earlier analysis of some 590 of the donors, a V segment was called functional when productive rearrangements were above 56.7%, and segregating when the standard deviation between donors exceeded 5%. To diagnose cytomegalovirus status from the catalog of TCR beta chain sequences, a statistical classification framework was built. V and J gene assignment, in a later analysis, came from comparing TCR nucleotide sequences with IMGT/GENE-DB human TR gene sequences. In a later analysis, CDR3 sequences and most-parsimonious VDJ recombination scenarios were assigned using the TCRdist pipeline. In a later analysis, every TCR beta chain was defined by the combination of its CDR3 amino acid sequence and its V-gene family, and reads without a unique V-gene family were dropped. A later analysis removed 500 to 600 highly shared, low-generation-probability nucleotide sequences to deal with suspected cross-contamination and a sequencing artifact. A later analysis calculated a clonal expansion index for each public chain from normalized within-repertoire ranks of inferred template counts. Generation probabilities in a later analysis came from a VDJ recombination model fitted to out-of-frame rearrangements, and those results were checked against IGoR. A later analysis scored TCR-TCR, TCR-HLA and TCR-CMV co-occurrence with hypergeometric tests, applying a repertoire-size bias correction to TCR pairs. A later analysis estimated false discovery rates by permuting HLA or CMV assignments 20 times. In a later analysis, co-occurring TCRs were grouped using DBSCAN, and TCRdist sequence similarity was added for clustering within HLA-allele-positive subsets. Repertoires with fewer than 30,000 or more than 120,000 public chains, plus five repertoires with anomalous nucleotide sharing, were excluded from co-occurrence clustering. Imported from immuneACCESS, the table was reduced by TCRdb to in-frame sequences with V and J called. These copies leave out some clones; in studies compared against another copy, an unresolved V gene accounts for under half, and the cause of the remainder is not known. That table supplies the V and J calls and clone size; D and trimming were determined from the DNA. Across this sample there are roughly 45,000 clones, with 63% seen only once. The top ten clones comprise 9.5% to 15% of the sample.

In total, 666 healthy bone marrow donors made up the cohort. At the time of sampling, all cohort members were nominally healthy, though unrecorded immune exposures were likely present. The donor was CMV seropositive and belonged to the group of 250 to 300 seropositive cohort members. Each donor provided a peripheral blood sample, and peripheral blood mononuclear cells were used for TCR beta sequencing. Genomic DNA was extracted from the blood cell samples with the Qiagen DNeasy Blood Extraction Kit. The investigation overall reported the following: Compared with the approximately 670-donor mean, donors in an Asian-associated ancestry cluster had fewer N-insertions in productive TCRs, according to a later genetic analysis. A further reported finding was that TCR beta sequences accurately predicted the HLA-A and HLA-B alleles for most subjects in the first cohort. A later analysis found that most CMV-associated TCR beta chains appeared HLA-restricted, with HLA associations seemingly driven largely by CMV exposure. The earlier analysis of a few hundred of the donors excluded over 15 rarely observed V segments, including chromosome 9 orphons, because counts were too low. Correlated functional status among segregating V segments might be attributable to linkage disequilibrium, but an unknown experimental factor could not be ruled out. The authors suggested that the approach could potentially be extended to other disease states and immunological phenotypes. The cohort was sequenced for TCR beta chains only, and without alpha or paired-chain data the features that could be detected were limited. Broadly in line with IMGT annotations, most TCR beta V segments showed up in productive rearrangements about 87% or about 30% of the time in an earlier analysis of 450 to 600 of the donors. While some public TCRs were present in many individuals, most TCR sequences turned up only very rarely across donors. A later genetic analysis associated a missense DCLRE1C variant with V-gene and J-gene trimming of TCR beta chains, and an independent cohort replicated the association. When HLA alleles, especially DR and DQ, strongly co-occurred, attributing TCR associations to individual alleles was difficult. According to a later analysis, parvovirus B19, influenza, CMV and Epstein-Barr virus appeared linked to several top co-occurrence clusters. The sequencing pipeline was judged likely to have produced a cluster of highly shared sequence variants as a technical artifact. Some IMGT-functional V segments, including TRBV6-2 and TRBV6-3, could not be told apart with the 87-base-pair reads, so those segments were excluded. A later analysis found that TCR association rates varied across HLA loci, with DRB1 alleles showing the most associated TCRs and HLA-C alleles the fewest. Sequencing depth was assumed to be roughly uniform across donors in the presence/absence analyses, though that assumption may not hold. A total of 150 or so TCR beta chains were listed by the study as associated with cytomegalovirus. Because HLA typing was unavailable for some donors at each locus, only the typed subset was used in association tests. The classifier was reported to diagnose cytomegalovirus status with high specificity and sensitivity in both the original cohort and the validation cohort. In a later analysis, HLA-associated TCR beta chains showed more clonal expansion and lower generation probabilities than non-associated chains that were equally common. CMV serostatus was the only immune exposure information available for the cohort. At a false discovery rate of 0.05, a later analysis linked 16,000 or so TCR beta sequences to specific HLA alleles. Three of the identified cytomegalovirus-associated TCR beta chains were confirmed in vitro to be specific for cytomegalovirus antigens.

As regards this clone: Its recognized antigen is unknown. No base-level quality is on record; no much larger clone is a single base apart.

The sequenced sample was PBMCs. The TCR sequence derives from a man between 60 and 75 years old in good health and CMV-seropositive. The chain uses TRBV6-6 and TRBJ2-1, with no confidently assigned D gene. The bases are TGTGCCAGCAGTGTAACCCGCACATTAAATGAGCAGTTCTTC. This encodes CASSVTRTLNEQFF.